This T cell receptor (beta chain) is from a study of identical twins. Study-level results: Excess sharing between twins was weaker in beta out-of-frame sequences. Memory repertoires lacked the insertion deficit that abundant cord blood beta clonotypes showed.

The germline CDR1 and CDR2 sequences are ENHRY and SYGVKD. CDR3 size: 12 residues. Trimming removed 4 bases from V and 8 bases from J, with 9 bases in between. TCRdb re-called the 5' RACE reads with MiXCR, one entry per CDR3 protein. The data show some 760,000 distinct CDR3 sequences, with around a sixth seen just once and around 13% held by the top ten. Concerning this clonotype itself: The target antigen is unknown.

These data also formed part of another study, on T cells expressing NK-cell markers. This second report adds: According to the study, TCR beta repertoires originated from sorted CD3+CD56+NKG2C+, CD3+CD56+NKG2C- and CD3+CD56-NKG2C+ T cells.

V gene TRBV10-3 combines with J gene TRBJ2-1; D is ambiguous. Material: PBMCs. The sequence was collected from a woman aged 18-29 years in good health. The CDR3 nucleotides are TGTGCCATCAGTGGGGCCTTGCATGAGCAGTTCTTC. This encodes CAISGALHEQFF.